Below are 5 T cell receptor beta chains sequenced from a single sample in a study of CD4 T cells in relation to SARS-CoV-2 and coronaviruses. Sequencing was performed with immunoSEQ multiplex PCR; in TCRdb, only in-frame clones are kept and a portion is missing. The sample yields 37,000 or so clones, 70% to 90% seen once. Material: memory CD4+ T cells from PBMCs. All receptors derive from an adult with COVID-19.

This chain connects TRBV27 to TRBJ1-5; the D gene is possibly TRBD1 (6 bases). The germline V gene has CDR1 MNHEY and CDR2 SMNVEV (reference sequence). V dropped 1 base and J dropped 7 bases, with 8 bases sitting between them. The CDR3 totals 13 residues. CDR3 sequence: CASSLYRDQPQHF. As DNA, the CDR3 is TGTGCCAGCAGTTTATACAGGGACCAGCCCCAGCATTTT.

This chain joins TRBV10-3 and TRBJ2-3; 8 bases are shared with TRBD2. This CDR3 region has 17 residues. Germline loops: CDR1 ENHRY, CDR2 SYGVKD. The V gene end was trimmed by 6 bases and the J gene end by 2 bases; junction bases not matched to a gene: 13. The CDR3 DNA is TGTGCCATCAGCCAACCAGGGTCGGGGGGGTCCACAGATACGCAGTATTTT. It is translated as CAISQPGSGGSTDTQYF.

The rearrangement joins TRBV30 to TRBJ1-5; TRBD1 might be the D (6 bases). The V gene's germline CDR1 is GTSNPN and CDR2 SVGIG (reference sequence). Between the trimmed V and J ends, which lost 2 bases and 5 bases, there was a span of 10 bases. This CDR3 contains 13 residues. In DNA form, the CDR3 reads TGTGCCTGGAGTCCACAGGGCGATCAGCCCCAGCATTTT. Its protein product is CAWSPQGDQPQHF.

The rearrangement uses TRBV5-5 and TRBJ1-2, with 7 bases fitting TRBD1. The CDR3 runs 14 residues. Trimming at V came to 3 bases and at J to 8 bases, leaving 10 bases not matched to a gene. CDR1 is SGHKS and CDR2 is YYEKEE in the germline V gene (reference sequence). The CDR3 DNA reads TGTGCCAGCAGCTATTTGGAGGGGGCGCGAGGCTACACCTTC. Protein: CASSYLEGARGYTF. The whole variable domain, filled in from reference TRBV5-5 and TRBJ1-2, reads DAGVTQSPTHLIKTRGQQVTLRCSPISGHKSVSWYQQVLGQGPQFIFQYYEKEERGRGNFPDRFSARQFPNYSSELNVNALLLGDSALYLCASSYLEGARGYTFGSGTRLTVV.

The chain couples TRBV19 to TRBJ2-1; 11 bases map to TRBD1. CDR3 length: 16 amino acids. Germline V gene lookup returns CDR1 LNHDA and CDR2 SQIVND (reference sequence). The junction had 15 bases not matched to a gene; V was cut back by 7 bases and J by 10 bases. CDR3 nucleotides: TGTGCCAGTACCCATCCGGACAGGGGGCGCGGGAAGGAGCAGTTCTTC. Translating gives CASTHPDRGRGKEQFF.